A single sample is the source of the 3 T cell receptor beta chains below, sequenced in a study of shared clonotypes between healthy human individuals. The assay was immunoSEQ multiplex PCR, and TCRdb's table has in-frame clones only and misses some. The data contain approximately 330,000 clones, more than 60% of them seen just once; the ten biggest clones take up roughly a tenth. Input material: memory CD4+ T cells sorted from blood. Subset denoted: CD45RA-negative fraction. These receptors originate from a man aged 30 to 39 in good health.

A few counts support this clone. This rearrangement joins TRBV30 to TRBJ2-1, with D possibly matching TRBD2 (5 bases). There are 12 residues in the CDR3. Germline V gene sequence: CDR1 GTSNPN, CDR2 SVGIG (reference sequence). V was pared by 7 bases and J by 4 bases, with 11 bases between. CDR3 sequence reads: CASPGEYNEQFF. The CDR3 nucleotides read TGTGCCTCACCCGGGGAATACAATGAGCAGTTCTTC.

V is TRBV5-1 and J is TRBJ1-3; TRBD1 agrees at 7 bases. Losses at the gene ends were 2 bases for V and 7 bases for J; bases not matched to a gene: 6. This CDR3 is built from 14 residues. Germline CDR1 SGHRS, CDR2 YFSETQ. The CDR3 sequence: CASSFKGGENTIYF. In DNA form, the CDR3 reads TGCGCCAGCAGCTTTAAAGGGGGCGAGAACACCATATATTTT. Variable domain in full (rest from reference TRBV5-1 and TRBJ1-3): KAGVTQTPRYLIKTRGQQVTLSCSPISGHRSVSWYQQTPGQGLQFLFEYFSETQRNKGNFPGRFSGRQFSNSRSEMNVSTLELGDSALYLCASSFKGGENTIYFGEGSWLTVV.

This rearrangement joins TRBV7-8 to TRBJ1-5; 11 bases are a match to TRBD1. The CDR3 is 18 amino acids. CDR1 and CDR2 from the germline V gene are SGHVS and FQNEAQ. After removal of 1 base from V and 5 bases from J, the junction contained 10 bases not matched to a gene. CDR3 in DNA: TGTGCCAGCAGCTTAGTAGGGACAGGGGGTAATAACTATCAGCCCCAGCATTTT. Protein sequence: CASSLVGTGGNNYQPQHF.